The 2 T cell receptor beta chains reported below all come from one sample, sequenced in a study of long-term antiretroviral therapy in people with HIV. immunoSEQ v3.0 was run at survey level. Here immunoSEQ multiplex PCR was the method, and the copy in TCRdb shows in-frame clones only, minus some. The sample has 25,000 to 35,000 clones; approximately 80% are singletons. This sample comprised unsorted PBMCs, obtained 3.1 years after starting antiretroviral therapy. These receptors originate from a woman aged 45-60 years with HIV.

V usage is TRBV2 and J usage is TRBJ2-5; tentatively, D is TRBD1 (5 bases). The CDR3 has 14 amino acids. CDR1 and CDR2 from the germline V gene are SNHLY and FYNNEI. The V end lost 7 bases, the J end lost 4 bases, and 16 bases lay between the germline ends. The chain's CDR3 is CASTVGRVIETQYF. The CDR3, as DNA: TGTGCCAGCACTGTCGGCAGGGTGATAGAGACCCAGTACTTC. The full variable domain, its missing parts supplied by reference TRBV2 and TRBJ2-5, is EPEVTQTPSHQVTQMGQEVILRCVPISNHLYFYWYRQILGQKVEFLVSFYNNEISEKSEIFDDQFSVERPDGSNFTLKIRSTKLEDSAMYFCASTVGRVIETQYFGPGTRLLVL.

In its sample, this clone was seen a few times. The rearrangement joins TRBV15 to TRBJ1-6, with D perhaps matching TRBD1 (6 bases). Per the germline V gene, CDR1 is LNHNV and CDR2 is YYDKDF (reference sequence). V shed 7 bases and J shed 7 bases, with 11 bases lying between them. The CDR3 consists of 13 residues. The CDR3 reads CATNSDRNSPLHF. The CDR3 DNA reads TGTGCCACCAACTCTGACAGGAATTCACCCCTCCACTTT.